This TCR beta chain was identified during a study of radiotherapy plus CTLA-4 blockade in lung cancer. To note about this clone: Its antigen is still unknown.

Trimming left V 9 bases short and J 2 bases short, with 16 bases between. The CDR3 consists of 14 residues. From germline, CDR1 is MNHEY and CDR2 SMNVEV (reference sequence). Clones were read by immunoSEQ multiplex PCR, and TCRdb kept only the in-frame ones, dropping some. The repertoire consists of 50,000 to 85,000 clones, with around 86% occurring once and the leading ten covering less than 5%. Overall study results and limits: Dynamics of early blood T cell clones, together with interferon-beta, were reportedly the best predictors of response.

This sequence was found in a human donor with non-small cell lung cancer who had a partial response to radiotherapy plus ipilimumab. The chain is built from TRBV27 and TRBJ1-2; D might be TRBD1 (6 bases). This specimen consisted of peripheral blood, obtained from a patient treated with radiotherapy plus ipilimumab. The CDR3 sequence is CASKLQGINYGYTF. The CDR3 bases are TGTGCCAGTAAACTGCAGGGGATCAACTATGGCTACACCTTC.